The 18 T cell receptor beta chains below all came from one sample that was sequenced in a study of T cells in localized non-small cell lung cancer. The repertoire was sequenced with immunoSEQ multiplex PCR; TCRdb's copy has only in-frame clones and lacks some. The sample comprises roughly 66,000 clones, 90% of which are singletons, and under 2% rests with the top ten. This specimen consisted of peripheral blood, obtained before any cancer treatment. These receptor sequences come from a woman aged 40-75 years with stage I lung adenocarcinoma.

This clone was counted between two and nine times. The chain joins TRBV9 to TRBJ2-3; D perhaps matches TRBD2 (6 bases). The CDR3 covers 16 residues. Germline CDR1 and CDR2: SGDLS and YYNGEE. Trimming cost V 0 bases and J 4 bases, with 15 bases left between them. CDR3: CASSVGAGFTPDTQYF. DNA for the CDR3: TGTGCCAGCAGCGTAGGGGCGGGATTTACCCCAGATACGCAGTATTTT.

V usage is TRBV7-2 and J usage is TRBJ2-2; D unclear. This CDR3 contains 11 residues. Germline-derived CDR1 and CDR2 are SGHTA and FQGNSA. V gave up 4 bases and J gave up 10 bases, with 7 bases separating them. CDR3 region: CASSSAEELFF. DNA of the CDR3: TGTGCCAGCAGCTCCGCGGAGGAGCTGTTTTTT.

J is TRBJ1-2 and V is TRBV2; D gene ambiguous. Trimming removed 3 bases from V and 1 base from J, with 6 bases in between. Looked up from germline, CDR1 is SNHLY and CDR2 is FYNNEI. The CDR3 contains 13 residues. CDR3 residues: CASSEMNNYGYTF. DNA of the CDR3: TGTGCCAGCAGTGAGATGAATAACTATGGCTACACCTTC.

This clone was observed once. The chain employs TRBV18 and TRBJ1-1; weak D call: TRBD1 (6 bases). Trimming left V 1 base short and J 0 bases short, with 12 bases between. Germline CDR1 and CDR2: KGHSH and LQKENI. CDR3 length: 16 residues. DNA for the CDR3: TGTGCCAGCTCACCACGCGCAGGGGACTTGAACACTGAAGCTTTCTTT. Protein product: CASSPRAGDLNTEAFF.

V usage is TRBV7-8 and J usage is TRBJ2-5, with 7 bases fitting TRBD2. The J segment lost 4 bases and the V segment lost 0 bases, leaving 2 bases of the junction unmatched. Germline V gives CDR1 SGHVS, CDR2 FQNEAQ. This CDR3 has 14 amino acids. The CDR3 loop reads CASSLAGGVETQYF. The CDR3 DNA is TGTGCCAGCAGCTTAGCGGGAGGGGTAGAGACCCAGTACTTC.

The genes are TRBV18 and TRBJ1-6, with no clear D. Trimming removed 2 bases from V and 0 bases from J, with 14 bases in between. The length of the CDR3 is 18 residues. CDR1 and CDR2 (germline): KGHSH, LQKENI. CDR3 amino acids: CASSPFPTASSYNSPLHF. DNA for the CDR3: TGTGCCAGCTCACCATTCCCCACAGCTAGCTCCTATAATTCACCCCTCCACTTT.

The V and J genes are TRBV29-1 and TRBJ2-5; D ambiguous. The V end lost 4 bases, the J end lost 5 bases, and 8 bases lay between the germline ends. The germline V gene encodes CDR1 SQVTM and CDR2 ANQGSEA. This CDR3 comprises 11 residues. CDR3 in amino acids: CSVVPGETQYF. CDR3 nucleotide sequence: TGCAGCGTTGTTCCTGGGGAGACCCAGTACTTC.

This clone was seen a few times. This rearrangement joins TRBV27 to TRBJ2-2; 7 bases match TRBD1. V was clipped by 7 bases and J by 4 bases; unmatched bases: 3. The CDR3 spans 13 residues. Germline loops: CDR1 MNHEY, CDR2 SMNVEV (reference sequence). The CDR3, as DNA: TGTGCCAGCAAACACAGGGGCACCGGGGAGCTGTTTTTT. Protein product: CASKHRGTGELFF.

The chain links TRBV5-1 to TRBJ1-4, with TRBD1 identical over 7 bases. There are 16 residues in the CDR3. CDR1 is SGHRS, CDR2 YFSETQ, per germline. J gave up 8 bases and V 4 bases, and 14 bases lay outside the gene matches. CDR3 sequence (DNA): TGCGCCAGCAGCCCGGGGCGGAACAGGGGTGGCGAAAAACTGTTTTTT. Amino acid sequence: CASSPGRNRGGEKLFF.

This clone occurred once. The chain employs TRBV29-1 and TRBJ1-2, with D maybe TRBD1 (5 bases). The CDR3 has 13 residues. The V end lost 6 bases, the J end lost 4 bases, and 15 bases lay between the germline ends. The germline gives CDR1 SQVTM, CDR2 ANQGSEA. CDR3 nucleotides: TGCAGCGTGGGGGTAGCGGGATCCTATGGCTACACCTTC. This gives the protein CSVGVAGSYGYTF.

The rearrangement uses TRBV6-1 and TRBJ1-4; 7 bases line up with TRBD1. This CDR3 spans 15 amino acids. The germline V gene encodes CDR1 MNHNS and CDR2 SASEGT. Germline trimming cut 5 bases from V and 5 bases from J; bases unmatched to any gene: 8. The CDR3 bases are TGTGCCAGCAGTACTACAGGGGCGCGCAATGAAAAACTGTTTTTT. Protein: CASSTTGARNEKLFF.

J is TRBJ2-7 and V is TRBV13; D possibly corresponds to TRBD1 (5 bases). V was cut by 5 bases and J by 4 bases, with 18 bases left in between. The CDR3 covers 15 residues. Germline values: CDR1 PRHDT, CDR2 FYEKMQ (reference sequence). Written as DNA, the CDR3 is TGTGCCAGCAGCCTATACCGGACACGGCGGTACGAGCAGTACTTC. Translating it yields CASSLYRTRRYEQYF.

The gene calls are TRBV18 and TRBJ1-2; tentatively, D is TRBD1 (5 bases). The germline gives CDR1 KGHSH, CDR2 LQKENI. CDR3 length: 17 amino acids. Trimming pared 3 bases from V and 8 bases from J, leaving 25 bases between. The CDR3 here is CASSPRKLGRGAGGYTF. CDR3 in DNA: TGTGCCAGCTCACCGCGCAAGCTTGGAAGGGGTGCGGGCGGCTACACCTTC.

V is TRBV9 and J is TRBJ1-1, with no clear D. The CDR3 is 14 residues long. V dropped 2 bases and J dropped 0 bases, with 8 bases sitting between them. The germline V gene encodes CDR1 SGDLS and CDR2 YYNGEE. The CDR3 here is CASSVLPLNTEAFF. The DNA for the CDR3 is TGTGCCAGCAGCGTCCTCCCGCTGAACACTGAAGCTTTCTTT. The complete variable domain, with remaining parts taken from reference TRBV9 and TRBJ1-1, reads DSGVTQTPKHLITATGQRVTLRCSPRSGDLSVYWYQQSLDQGLQFLIQYYNGEERAKGNILERFSAQQFPDLHSELNLSSLELGDSALYFCASSVLPLNTEAFFGQGTRLTVV.

This clone was seen more than once but under ten times. This sequence joins TRBV19 and TRBJ2-3, with unresolved D. V was pared by 8 bases and J by 2 bases, with 11 bases between. Germline CDR1 and CDR2: LNHDA and SQIVND (reference sequence). This CDR3 contains 13 residues. The CDR3 DNA reads as TGTGCCAGTTGGAATTCCAACACAGATACGCAGTATTTT. Protein sequence: CASWNSNTDTQYF.

The chain recombines TRBV7-3 with TRBJ2-2, with TRBD2 matching over 14 bases. CDR1 is SGHTA and CDR2 is FQGTGA in the germline V gene. This CDR3 contains 16 residues. V gave up 5 bases and J gave up 5 bases; unmatched junction bases: 4. CDR3 bases: TGTGCCAGCAGCCCCTGGACTAGCGGGAGGACCGGGGAGCTGTTTTTT. This encodes CASSPWTSGRTGELFF.

The rearrangement links TRBV6-5 to TRBJ2-2; weak D call: TRBD2 (6 bases). There are 16 residues in the CDR3. Deletions cut 2 bases from V and 3 bases from J, with 13 bases between. Germline CDR1 MNHEY, CDR2 SVGAGI. The CDR3 reads CASSYRGARDTGELFF. CDR3 nucleotides: TGTGCCAGCAGTTACCGCGGGGCGCGGGACACCGGGGAGCTGTTTTTT.

This clone was recorded once. The chain is built from TRBV6-6 and TRBJ1-5, with TRBD1 matching over 10 bases. Per the germline V gene, CDR1 is MNHNY and CDR2 is SVGAGI (reference sequence). The CDR3 has 15 amino acids. J gave up 2 bases and V 5 bases, and 3 bases lay outside the gene matches. CDR3 amino acids: CASSRQGAGNQPQHF. The CDR3 nucleotides are TGTGCCAGCAGTCGACAGGGGGCCGGCAATCAGCCCCAGCATTTT.